This T cell receptor (beta chain) was documented in a study of cytomegalovirus exposure and HLA in healthy donors. Study-wide results and limits: Available immune exposure information was restricted to CMV serostatus only. Prediction of most subjects' HLA-A and HLA-B alleles by TCR beta sequences was reportedly accurate. In a later analysis, at a false discovery rate of 0.05, 16,951 TCR beta sequences were associated with HLA alleles. For most TCR beta V segments, an earlier analysis put the productive rate at about 87% or about 30% of the time.

The CDR3 covers 16 residues. CDR1 MDHEN and CDR2 SYDVKM come from the germline V gene. The V gene lost 1 base and the J gene lost 6 bases, with 16 bases spanning the gap. A multiplex PCR was run with 60 Vbeta primers and 13 Jbeta primers. Method: immunoSEQ multiplex PCR; TCRdb's copy keeps in-frame clones and lacks some. The sample lists 70,000 or so clones, around 68% occurring once. Concerning this clone itself: No antigen is known for it.

Input material: PBMCs. This TCR was recovered from a woman in her 30s in good health and CMV-seronegative. The rearrangement joins TRBV28 to TRBJ1-5; D is ambiguous. Written as DNA, the CDR3 is TGTGCCAGCAGTTTATCGGCAGGCACCCGGGGTCAGCCCCAGCATTTT. Residues: CASSLSAGTRGQPQHF. The entire variable domain, with the rest obtained from reference TRBV28 and TRBJ1-5, is as follows: DVKVTQSSRYLVKRTGEKVFLECVQDMDHENMFWYRQDPGLGLRLIYFSYDVKMKEKGDIPEGYSVSREKKERFSLILESASTNQTSMYLCASSLSAGTRGQPQHFGDGTRLSIL.